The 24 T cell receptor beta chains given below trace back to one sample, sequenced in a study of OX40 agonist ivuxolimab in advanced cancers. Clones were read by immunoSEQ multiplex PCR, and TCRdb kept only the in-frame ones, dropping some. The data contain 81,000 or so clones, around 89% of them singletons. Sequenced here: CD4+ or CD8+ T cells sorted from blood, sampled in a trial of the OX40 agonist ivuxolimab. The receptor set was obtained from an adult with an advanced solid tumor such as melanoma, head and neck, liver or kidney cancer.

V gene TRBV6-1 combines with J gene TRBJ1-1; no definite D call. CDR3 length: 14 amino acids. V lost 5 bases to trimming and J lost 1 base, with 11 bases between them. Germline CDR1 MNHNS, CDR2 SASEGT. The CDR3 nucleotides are TGTGCCAGCAGTATACAGTTTTCGAACACTGAAGCTTTCTTT. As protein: CASSIQFSNTEAFF.

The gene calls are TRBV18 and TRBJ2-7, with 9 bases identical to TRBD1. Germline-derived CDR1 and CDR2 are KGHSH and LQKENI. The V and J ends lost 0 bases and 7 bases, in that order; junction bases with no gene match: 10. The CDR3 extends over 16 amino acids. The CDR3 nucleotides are TGTGCCAGCTCACCACCCCGACAGGGGGAGGTGCGGGAGCAGTACTTC. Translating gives CASSPPRQGEVREQYF.

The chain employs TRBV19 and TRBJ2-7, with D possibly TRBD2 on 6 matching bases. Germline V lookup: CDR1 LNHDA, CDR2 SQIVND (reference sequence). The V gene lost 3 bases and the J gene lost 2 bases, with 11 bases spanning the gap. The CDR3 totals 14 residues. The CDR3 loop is CASSIRRDAYEQYF. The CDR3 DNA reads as TGTGCCAGTAGTATTAGGCGGGATGCCTACGAGCAGTACTTC.

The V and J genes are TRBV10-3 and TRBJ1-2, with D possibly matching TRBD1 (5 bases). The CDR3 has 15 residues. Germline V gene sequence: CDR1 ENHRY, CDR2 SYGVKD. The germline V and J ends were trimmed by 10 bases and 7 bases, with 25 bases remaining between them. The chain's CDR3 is CATTLRADQGAGYTF. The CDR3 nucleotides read TGTGCCACCACGCTCCGGGCAGATCAGGGTGCTGGCTACACCTTC.

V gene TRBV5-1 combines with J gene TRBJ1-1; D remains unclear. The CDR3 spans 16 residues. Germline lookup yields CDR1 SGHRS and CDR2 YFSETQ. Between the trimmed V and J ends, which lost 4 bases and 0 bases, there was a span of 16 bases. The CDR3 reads CASSARPAFMNTEAFF. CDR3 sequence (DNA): TGCGCCAGCAGCGCCCGGCCAGCATTTATGAACACTGAAGCTTTCTTT.

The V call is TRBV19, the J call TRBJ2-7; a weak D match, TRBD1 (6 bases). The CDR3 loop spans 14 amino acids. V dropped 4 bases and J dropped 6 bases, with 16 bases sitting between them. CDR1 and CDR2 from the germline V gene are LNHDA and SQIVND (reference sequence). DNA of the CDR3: TGTGCCAGTAGTAGCAGGGGTACGGTGAGCGAGCAGTACTTC. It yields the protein CASSSRGTVSEQYF.

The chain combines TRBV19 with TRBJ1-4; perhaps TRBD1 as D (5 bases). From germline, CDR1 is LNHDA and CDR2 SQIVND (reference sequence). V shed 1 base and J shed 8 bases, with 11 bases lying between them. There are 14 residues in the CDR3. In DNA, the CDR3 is TGTGCCAGTAGTATAGGGGGCTCTGGAGAAAAACTGTTTTTT. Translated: CASSIGGSGEKLFF. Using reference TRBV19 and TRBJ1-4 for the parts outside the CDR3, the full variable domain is DGGITQSPKYLFRKEGQNVTLSCEQNLNHDAMYWYRQDPGQGLRLIYYSQIVNDFQKGDIAEGYSVSREKKESFPLTVTSAQKNPTAFYLCASSIGGSGEKLFFGSGTQLSVL.

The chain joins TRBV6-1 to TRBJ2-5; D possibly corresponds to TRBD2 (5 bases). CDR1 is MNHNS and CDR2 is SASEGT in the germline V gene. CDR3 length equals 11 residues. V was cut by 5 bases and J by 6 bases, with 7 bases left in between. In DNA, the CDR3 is TGTGCCAGCAGTCCGGGAAAGACCCAGTACTTC. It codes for CASSPGKTQYF.

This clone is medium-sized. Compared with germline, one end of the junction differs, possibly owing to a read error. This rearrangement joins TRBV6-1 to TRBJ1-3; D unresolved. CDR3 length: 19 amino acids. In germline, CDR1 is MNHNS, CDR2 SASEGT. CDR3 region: CASSEGHRSAALSGNTIYF. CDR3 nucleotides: TGTGCCAGCAGCGAAGGGCATAGATCAGCAGCCCTCTCTGGAAACACCATATATTTT.

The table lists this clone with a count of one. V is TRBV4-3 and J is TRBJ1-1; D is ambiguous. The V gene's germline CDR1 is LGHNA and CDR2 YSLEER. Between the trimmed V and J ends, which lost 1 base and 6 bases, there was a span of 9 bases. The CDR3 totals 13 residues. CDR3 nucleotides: TGCGCCAGCAGCCAAGTGGCCATCTCTGAAGCTTTCTTT. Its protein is CASSQVAISEAFF.

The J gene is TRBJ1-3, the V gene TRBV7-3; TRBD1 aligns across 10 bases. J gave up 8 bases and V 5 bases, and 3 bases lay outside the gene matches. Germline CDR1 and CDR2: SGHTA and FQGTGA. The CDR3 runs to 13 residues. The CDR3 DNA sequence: TGTGCCAGCAGCCCCGGACAGGGGGACACCATATATTTT. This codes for CASSPGQGDTIYF.

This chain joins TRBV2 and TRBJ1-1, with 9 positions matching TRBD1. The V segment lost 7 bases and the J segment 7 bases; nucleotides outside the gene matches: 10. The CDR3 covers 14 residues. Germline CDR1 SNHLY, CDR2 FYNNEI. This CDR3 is CASTDDRGFSEAFF. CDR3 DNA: TGTGCCAGCACCGATGACAGGGGGTTTAGTGAAGCTTTCTTT.

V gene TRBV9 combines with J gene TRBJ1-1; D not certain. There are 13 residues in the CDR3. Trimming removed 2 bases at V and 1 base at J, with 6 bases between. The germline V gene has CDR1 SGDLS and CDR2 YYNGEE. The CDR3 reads CASSVAGNTEAFF. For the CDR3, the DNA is TGTGCCAGCAGCGTCGCCGGGAACACTGAAGCTTTCTTT.

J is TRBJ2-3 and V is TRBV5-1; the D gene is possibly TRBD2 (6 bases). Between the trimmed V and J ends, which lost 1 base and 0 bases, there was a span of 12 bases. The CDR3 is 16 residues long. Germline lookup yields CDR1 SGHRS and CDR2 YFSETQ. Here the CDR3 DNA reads TGCGCCAGCAGCTTGCCGCTAGCGTTGAGCACAGATACGCAGTATTTT. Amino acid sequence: CASSLPLALSTDTQYF.

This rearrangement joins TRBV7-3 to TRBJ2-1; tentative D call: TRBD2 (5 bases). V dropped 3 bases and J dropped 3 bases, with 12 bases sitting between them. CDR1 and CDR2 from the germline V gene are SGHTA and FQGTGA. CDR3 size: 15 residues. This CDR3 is CASSLPTGSYNEQFF. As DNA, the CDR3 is TGTGCCAGCAGCTTGCCTACGGGGAGCTACAATGAGCAGTTCTTC.

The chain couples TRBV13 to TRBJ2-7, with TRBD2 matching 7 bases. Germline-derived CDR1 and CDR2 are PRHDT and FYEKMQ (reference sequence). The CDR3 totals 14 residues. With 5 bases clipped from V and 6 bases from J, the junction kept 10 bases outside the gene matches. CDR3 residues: CASSQPSGGREQYF. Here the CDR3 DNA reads TGTGCCAGCAGCCAGCCTTCGGGGGGACGCGAGCAGTACTTC.

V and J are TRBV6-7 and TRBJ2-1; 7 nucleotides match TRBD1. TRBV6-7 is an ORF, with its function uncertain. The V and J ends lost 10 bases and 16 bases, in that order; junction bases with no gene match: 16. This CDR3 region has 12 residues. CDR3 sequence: CATLEGAPSTFF. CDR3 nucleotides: TGTGCCACCCTAGAGGGGGCGCCGAGCACCTTCTTC.

The CDR3 DNA reads as TGTGCCAGCAGCGTCCTGGGCCGAAATGAGCAGTTCTTC. It translates to CASSVLGRNEQFF. The rearrangement uses TRBV9 and TRBJ2-1; D not certain. Trimming pared 2 bases from V and 7 bases from J, leaving 10 bases between. The length of the CDR3 is 13 residues. Looked up from germline, CDR1 is SGDLS and CDR2 is YYNGEE.

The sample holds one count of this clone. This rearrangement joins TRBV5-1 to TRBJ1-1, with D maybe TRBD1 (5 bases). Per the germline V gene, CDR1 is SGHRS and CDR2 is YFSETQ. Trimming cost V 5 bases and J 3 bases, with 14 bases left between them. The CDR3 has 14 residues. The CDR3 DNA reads TGCGCCAGCAGGTCTCGTCAGGGAGACACTGAAGCTTTCTTT. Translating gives CASRSRQGDTEAFF.

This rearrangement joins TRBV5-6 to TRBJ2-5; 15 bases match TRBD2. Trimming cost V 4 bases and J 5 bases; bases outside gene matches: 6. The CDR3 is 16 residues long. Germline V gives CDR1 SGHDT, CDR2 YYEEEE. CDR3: CASSAGLAGGVETQYF. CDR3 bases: TGTGCCAGCAGCGCCGGACTAGCGGGGGGGGTGGAGACCCAGTACTTC.

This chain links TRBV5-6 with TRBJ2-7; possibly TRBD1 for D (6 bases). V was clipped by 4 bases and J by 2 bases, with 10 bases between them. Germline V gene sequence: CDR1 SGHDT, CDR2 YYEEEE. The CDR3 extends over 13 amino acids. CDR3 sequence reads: CASSADRTYEQYF. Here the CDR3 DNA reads TGTGCCAGCAGCGCGGACAGAACCTACGAGCAGTACTTC.

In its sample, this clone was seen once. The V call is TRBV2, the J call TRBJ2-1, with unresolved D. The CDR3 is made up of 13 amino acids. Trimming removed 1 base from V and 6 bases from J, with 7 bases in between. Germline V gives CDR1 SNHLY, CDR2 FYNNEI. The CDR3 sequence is CASSEEWSNEQFF. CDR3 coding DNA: TGTGCCAGCAGTGAAGAGTGGAGCAATGAGCAGTTCTTC.

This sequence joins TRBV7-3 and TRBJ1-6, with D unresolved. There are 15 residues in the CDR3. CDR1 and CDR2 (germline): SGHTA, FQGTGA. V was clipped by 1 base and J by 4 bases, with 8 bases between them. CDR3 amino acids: CASSLIQVYNSPLHF. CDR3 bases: TGTGCCAGCAGCTTAATTCAGGTGTATAATTCACCCCTCCACTTT.

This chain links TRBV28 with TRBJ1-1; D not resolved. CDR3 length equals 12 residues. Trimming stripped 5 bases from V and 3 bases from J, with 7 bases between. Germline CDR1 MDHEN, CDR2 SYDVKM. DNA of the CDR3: TGTGCCAGCAGTCTGACTTACACTGAAGCTTTCTTT. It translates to CASSLTYTEAFF.